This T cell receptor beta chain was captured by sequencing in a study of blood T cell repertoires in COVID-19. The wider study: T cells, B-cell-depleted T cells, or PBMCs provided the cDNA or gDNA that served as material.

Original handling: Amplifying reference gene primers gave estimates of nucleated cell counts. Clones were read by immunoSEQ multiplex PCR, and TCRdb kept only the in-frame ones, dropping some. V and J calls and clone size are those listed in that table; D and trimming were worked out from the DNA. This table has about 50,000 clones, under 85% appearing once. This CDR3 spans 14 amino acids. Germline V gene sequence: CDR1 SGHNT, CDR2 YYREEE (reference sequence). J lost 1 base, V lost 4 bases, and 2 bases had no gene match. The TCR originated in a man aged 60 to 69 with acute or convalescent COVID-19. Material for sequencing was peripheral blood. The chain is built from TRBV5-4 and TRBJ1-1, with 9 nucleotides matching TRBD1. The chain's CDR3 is CASSIQGANTEAFF. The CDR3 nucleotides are TGTGCCAGCAGCATACAGGGGGCGAACACTGAAGCTTTCTTT.